In its sample, the clone carrying this TCR beta chain was seen once. What it binds is unknown. The study ran its PCR with 60 Vbeta and 13 Jbeta primers. Profiling relied on immunoSEQ multiplex PCR, and the TCRdb table lists in-frame clones only, not all of them. The data contain 200,000 to 300,000 clones, approximately 82% of them singletons. Germline CDR1 SGHDT, CDR2 YYEEEE. The CDR3 is made up of 16 amino acids. Trimming stripped 0 bases from V and 0 bases from J, with 12 bases between. This sample is part of a study of cytomegalovirus exposure and HLA in healthy donors. Regarding the study as a whole: A missense DCLRE1C variant was associated with V- and J-gene trimming of TCR beta chains in a later analysis, and an independent cohort replicated the association.

This sequence joins TRBV5-6 and TRBJ1-1; no definite D call. The sequencing sample was made of PBMCs. The TCR comes from a woman aged 60 to 75 in good health and CMV-seropositive. The CDR3 DNA reads as TGTGCCAGCAGCTTGGGCCCCGTCGGGGTGAACACTGAAGCTTTCTTT. Amino acids: CASSLGPVGVNTEAFF.